The 14 T cell receptor beta chains below all came from one sample that was sequenced in a study of T cells and Merkel cell carcinoma outcomes. The assay was immunoSEQ multiplex PCR, and TCRdb's table has in-frame clones only and misses some. The table has 9,000 to 15,000 clones, over 95% seen once. The material sequenced was tumor tissue from Merkel cell carcinoma. The receptors originated from a human donor with Merkel cell carcinoma.

This chain joins TRBV7-2 and TRBJ2-2; D uncertain. This CDR3 is 13 amino acids long. CDR1 SGHTA and CDR2 FQGNSA come from the germline V gene. V was trimmed by 5 bases and J by 3 bases, leaving 7 bases between them. The CDR3, as DNA: TGTGCCAGCAGCCCACGGGACACCGGGGAGCTGTTTTTT. Its protein is CASSPRDTGELFF. Filled out from reference TRBV7-2 and TRBJ2-2, the complete variable domain reads GAGVSQSPSNKVTEKGKDVELRCDPISGHTALYWYRQSLGQGLEFLIYFQGNSAPDKSGLPSDRFSAERTGGSVSTLTIQRTQQEDSAVYLCASSPRDTGELFFGEGSRLTVL.

DNA of the CDR3: TGTGCCAGCAGGCCGGAATACGGCACAGATACGCAGTATTTT. It specifies CASRPEYGTDTQYF. The chain couples TRBV5-8 to TRBJ2-3; no definite D call. The germline CDR1 and CDR2 sequences are SGHTS and YDEGEE. The V and J ends lost 5 bases and 1 base respectively, with 11 bases between them. The CDR3 length is 14 residues.

This chain joins TRBV19 and TRBJ2-7; TRBD2 might be the D (5 bases). The length of the CDR3 is 13 residues. Trimming left V 7 bases short and J 1 base short, with 11 bases between. Germline CDR1 is LNHDA and CDR2 is SQIVND (reference sequence). The CDR3 DNA reads TGTGCCAGTAATGCTCAGCGGTCCTACGAGCAGTACTTC. Translating it yields CASNAQRSYEQYF.

This chain links TRBV4-2 with TRBJ2-7; 9 bases are shared with TRBD1. In germline, CDR1 is LGHNA, CDR2 YNFKEQ. This CDR3 comprises 15 residues. V shed 5 bases and J 7 bases; nucleotides not matched to a gene: 12. This chain's CDR3 is CASSFSSGQGREQYF. The CDR3 nucleotides are TGTGCCAGCAGCTTTTCTTCGGGACAGGGAAGGGAGCAGTACTTC.

The CDR3 loop reads CASSLGGLTMDEQYF. In DNA, the CDR3 is TGTGCCAGCAGCTTAGGGGGACTGACGATGGACGAGCAGTACTTC. This rearrangement joins TRBV7-3 to TRBJ2-7; D might be TRBD2 (6 bases). CDR1 SGHTA and CDR2 FQGTGA come from the germline V gene. V was shortened by 2 bases and J by 5 bases, with 16 bases between the two germline ends. This CDR3 is 15 amino acids long.

The chain recombines TRBV7-9 with TRBJ1-2, with D unresolved. The CDR3 loop spans 13 amino acids. The germline V gene encodes CDR1 SEHNR and CDR2 FQNEAQ (reference sequence). V lost 5 bases and J lost 2, with 9 bases in between. The CDR3 DNA reads TGTGCCAGCAGCCCTTCGTCCAACTATGGCTACACCTTC. Translated, it gives CASSPSSNYGYTF.

In DNA, the CDR3 is TGTGCAGTCGGTCCGGGGGGGCAAGAGACCCAGTACTTC. Residues: CAVGPGGQETQYF. The chain carries TRBV7-2 and TRBJ2-5; 8 nucleotides agree with TRBD2. CDR1 is SGHTA and CDR2 is FQGNSA in the germline V gene. This CDR3 has 13 amino acids. The full variable domain, its missing parts supplied by reference TRBV7-2 and TRBJ2-5, is GAGVSQSPSNKVTEKGKDVELRCDPISGHTALYWYRQSLGQGLEFLIYFQGNSAPDKSGLPSDRFSAERTGGSVSTLTIQRTQQEDSAVYLCAVGPGGQETQYFGPGTRLLVL.

The chain is built from TRBV9 and TRBJ2-3, with D possibly being TRBD1 or TRBD2 (6 bases each). This CDR3 comprises 14 residues. Trimming took 7 bases from V and 0 from J, leaving 12 bases between them. Germline V lookup: CDR1 SGDLS, CDR2 YYNGEE. CDR3 DNA: TGTGCCAGCCAGAGGGGGGTGAGCACAGATACGCAGTATTTT. Protein sequence: CASQRGVSTDTQYF.

The chain recombines TRBV4-2 with TRBJ2-7, with D possibly TRBD1 on 6 matching bases. V lost 0 bases and J lost 6, with 15 bases in between. This CDR3 spans 15 amino acids. Per the germline V gene, CDR1 is LGHNA and CDR2 is YNFKEQ. For the CDR3, the DNA is TGTGCCAGCAGCCAAGATGCAGGGGACGGGCGCGAGCAGTACTTC. This sequence encodes CASSQDAGDGREQYF.

The chain links TRBV30 to TRBJ2-1, with D possibly TRBD1 on 6 matching bases. The germline CDR1 and CDR2 sequences are GTSNPN and SVGIG (reference sequence). The V gene lost 1 base and the J gene lost 8 bases, with 12 bases spanning the gap. There are 13 residues in the CDR3. The CDR3 nucleotides are TGTGCCTGGAGTGCCTGGACAGTGGATGAGCAGTTCTTC. This encodes CAWSAWTVDEQFF.

CDR3 coding DNA: TGTGCCAGCAGTGACTACAGGGGGGCTAAGGGTGAAGCTTTCTTT. Translating it yields CASSDYRGAKGEAFF. The chain carries TRBV6-5 and TRBJ1-1; TRBD1 agrees at 8 bases. J was trimmed by 7 bases and V by 5 bases; bases with no gene match: 12. The CDR3 sequence is 15 residues long. CDR1 and CDR2 (germline): MNHEY, SVGAGI.

This chain connects TRBV30 to TRBJ1-3; D not resolved. This CDR3 is built from 13 residues. Trimming left V 3 bases short and J 1 base short, with 7 bases between. The germline CDR1 and CDR2 sequences are GTSNPN and SVGIG (reference sequence). The CDR3: CAWRRASGNTIYF. Written as DNA, the CDR3 is TGTGCCTGGAGGCGGGCGTCTGGAAACACCATATATTTT. Full variable domain (outside the CDR3, taken from reference TRBV30 and TRBJ1-3): SQTIHQWPATLVQPVGSPLSLECTVEGTSNPNLYWYRQAAGRGLQLLFYSVGIGQISSEVPQNLSASRPQDRQFILSSKKLLLSDSGFYLCAWRRASGNTIYFGEGSWLTVV.

This chain connects TRBV4-2 to TRBJ2-7; 10 nucleotides line up with TRBD2. The CDR3 consists of 16 residues. Trimming at V came to 6 bases and at J to 3 bases, leaving 11 bases not matched to a gene. From germline, CDR1 is LGHNA and CDR2 YNFKEQ. CDR3 bases: TGTGCCAGCAGGCAACAAGCGGGAGGGGGGAGCTACGAGCAGTACTTC. Its translation: CASRQQAGGGSYEQYF.

The chain recombines TRBV30 with TRBJ2-5, with TRBD2 matching over 14 bases. The CDR3 loop spans 16 amino acids. The trim removed 0 bases at V and 5 bases at J, leaving 5 bases unmatched. Germline V gene data show CDR1 as GTSNPN and CDR2 as SVGIG (reference sequence). CDR3 sequence: CAWSVLGLAGVETQYF. CDR3 sequence (DNA): TGTGCCTGGAGTGTACTGGGACTAGCGGGAGTGGAGACCCAGTACTTC.